These T cell receptor beta chains were read from a single sample in a study of shared clonotypes between healthy human individuals. Libraries were prepared by immunoSEQ multiplex PCR; TCRdb keeps only in-frame clonotypes and omits some of them. Among about 2.3 million clones listed, 85% to 95% were seen once. Specimen: naive CD4+ T cells from PBMCs. The receptors were sampled from a man between 18 and 35 years old in good health. Some clones in this sample may be carry-over from other donors' samples. Each CDR3 is given with its conserved first and last residue. The D gene is left open where the match is weak. Only some rows state a clone size, as once, few, many or a class for expanded clones.

V,D,size,length,J,DNA,CDR3
TRBV2,NA,NA,13,TRBJ2-3,TGTGCCAGCATCTTGGAGCACACAGATACGCAGTATTTT,CASILEHTDTQYF
TRBV28,NA,NA,15,TRBJ2-7,TGTGCCAGCGCTCGGCCCGGGAAGAGCTCCTACGAGCAGTACTTC,CASARPGKSSYEQYF
TRBV20-1,NA,many,11,TRBJ1-5,TGCAGTGCTAGGGGGGATCAGCCCCAGCATTTT,CSARGDQPQHF
TRBV18,TRBD2,NA,18,TRBJ2-6,TGTGCCAGCTCACTTTCTAGCGGGAGCACCTCTGGGGCCAACGTCCTGACTTTC,CASSLSSGSTSGANVLTF
TRBV30,NA,NA,15,TRBJ1-5,TGTGCCTGGAGTGTACGAGGTGATAGCAATCAGCCCCAGCATTTT,CAWSVRGDSNQPQHF
TRBV6-5,NA,NA,14,TRBJ2-7,TGTGCCAGCACTTCGGATGCGATGGGCAACGAGCAGTACTTC,CASTSDAMGNEQYF
TRBV6-1,TRBD1,NA,13,TRBJ1-1,TGTGCCGCCGGACAGGGGCCGAACACTGAAGCTTTCTTT,CAAGQGPNTEAFF
TRBV7-9,TRBD1,NA,14,TRBJ1-1,TGTGCCAGCAGCCGACAGGGGGCAACGACTGAAGCTTTCTTT,CASSRQGATTEAFF
TRBV6-1,NA,NA,15,TRBJ2-3,TGTGCCAGCAGTGAAGTGGAGGGTTACACAGATACGCAGTATTTT,CASSEVEGYTDTQYF
TRBV5-1,NA,NA,13,TRBJ2-2,TGCGCCAGCAGCTTGGCGGGAACCGGGGAGCTGTTTTTT,CASSLAGTGELFF
TRBV6-5,TRBD2,NA,14,TRBJ2-7,TGTGCCAGCAGTTACTCGGGACTAGCCCACGAGCAGTACTTC,CASSYSGLAHEQYF
TRBV5-8,TRBD1,NA,15,TRBJ1-2,TGTGCCAGCAGCTATGACGACAGGGGCCTATATGGCTACACCTTC,CASSYDDRGLYGYTF
TRBV19,TRBD1,NA,18,TRBJ1-4,TGTGCCAGTAGTAGCCGACAGGGGAGGCTATCGACTAATGAAAAACTGTTTTTT,CASSSRQGRLSTNEKLFF
TRBV5-4,TRBD1,NA,16,TRBJ2-2,TGTGCCAGCAGCATTGACAGGGAACAGAACACCGGGGAGCTGTTTTTT,CASSIDREQNTGELFF
TRBV7-9,NA,NA,14,TRBJ2-7,TGTGCCAGCAGCTTAGCGGGCGGGCCAGACGAGCAGTACTTC,CASSLAGGPDEQYF
TRBV5-8,NA,NA,13,TRBJ1-1,TGTGCCAGCAGCTTGGACAGGGACACTGAAGCTTTCTTT,CASSLDRDTEAFF
TRBV9,TRBD2,once,16,TRBJ2-1,TGTGCCAGCAGCGTCGGGGCGGGAGGGCCACACAATGAGCAGTTCTTC,CASSVGAGGPHNEQFF
TRBV7-8,TRBD1,few,15,TRBJ1-5,TGTGCCAGCAGCGCCGGACAGGGGGCCTATCAGCCCCAGCATTTT,CASSAGQGAYQPQHF
TRBV18,NA,NA,17,TRBJ2-1,TGTGCCAGCTCCCCGAGTGTTCCTCAAAACAGGGGAGGTGAGCAGTTCTTC,CASSPSVPQNRGGEQFF
TRBV5-4,TRBD1,NA,14,TRBJ2-1,TGTGCCAGCAGCTCCCGGACAGGAGACAATGAGCAGTTCTTC,CASSSRTGDNEQFF
TRBV6-5,NA,NA,16,TRBJ2-2,TGTGCCAGCAGTTACGTCGGGGGGCGCGGCACCGGGGAGCTGTTTTTT,CASSYVGGRGTGELFF
TRBV2,TRBD2,NA,16,TRBJ2-1,TGTGCCAGCATTCGAAGCCCGGGACTAAACTACAATGAGCAGTTCTTC,CASIRSPGLNYNEQFF
TRBV5-5,TRBD2,NA,17,TRBJ2-1,TGTGCCAGCAGCTTGCCAAAGCTAGCGGGGGCCTACAATGAGCAGTTCTTC,CASSLPKLAGAYNEQFF
TRBV18,TRBD1,NA,16,TRBJ1-5,TGTGCCAGCTCACCACCGGGACAGGGGGATAATCAGCCCCAGCATTTT,CASSPPGQGDNQPQHF
TRBV6-5,NA,NA,15,TRBJ2-7,TGTGCCAGCAGTTACTCCGGGGGTGTGGGCTACGAGCAGTACTTC,CASSYSGGVGYEQYF
TRBV25-1,NA,NA,18,TRBJ1-1,TGTGCCAGCAGTGAAGCGGGAAAGTTCGGGGGCCCGAACACTGAAGCTTTCTTT,CASSEAGKFGGPNTEAFF
TRBV5-6,NA,NA,14,TRBJ2-7,TGTGCCAGCAGCTTGGAACCGCTGTCCTACGAGCAGTACTTC,CASSLEPLSYEQYF
TRBV4-2,NA,once,13,TRBJ2-1,TGTGCCAGCAGCCAAGACGTCTCGACCGGGCAGTTCTTC,CASSQDVSTGQFF
TRBV28,NA,once,15,TRBJ1-1,TGTGCCAGCAGTTACCAATACACCATGAACACTGAAGCTTTCTTT,CASSYQYTMNTEAFF
TRBV28,NA,NA,12,TRBJ2-7,TGTGCCACCAAGACGCGAGGCTACGAGCAGTACTTC,CATKTRGYEQYF
TRBV6-6,TRBD1,NA,16,TRBJ2-2,TGTGCCAGCAGTTATGCCTCGGGACAGCTCACCGGGGAGCTGTTTTTT,CASSYASGQLTGELFF
TRBV28,NA,NA,15,TRBJ2-4,TGTGCCAGCAGTCCGACGCGCAGAGCCAAAAACATTCAGTACTTC,CASSPTRRAKNIQYF
TRBV5-4,TRBD1,NA,17,TRBJ1-1,TGTGCCAGCAGCTTGGGGGGGACAGGGTTCATGAACACTGAAGCTTTCTTT,CASSLGGTGFMNTEAFF
TRBV25-1,NA,NA,12,TRBJ2-3,TGTGCCAGCAGAGGAGACGCAGATACGCAGTATTTT,CASRGDADTQYF
TRBV11-3,NA,once,11,TRBJ2-7,TGTGCCAGCAGCATCGGAGGGGAGCAGTACTTC,CASSIGGEQYF
TRBV28,NA,NA,15,TRBJ2-5,TGTGCCAGCAATCGAATGGGGACCTTGCAAGAGACCCAGTACTTC,CASNRMGTLQETQYF
TRBV7-2,NA,once,15,TRBJ2-3,TGTGCCAGCAGCTCTGTGGGACACCTCACAGATACGCAGTATTTT,CASSSVGHLTDTQYF